This TCR beta chain was recorded in a study of PD-1 blockade in classical Hodgkin lymphoma. Notes on the study in general: Diminished baseline TCR diversity has been reported in newly diagnosed patients relative to healthy donors.

Comments on this clone: No antigen is known for it.

In every patient, relapse followed autologous stem cell transplantation, while exposure to brentuximab vedotin differed. The germline V gene has CDR1 LGHNA and CDR2 YNFKEQ. V lost 5 bases and J 6 bases, leaving 17 bases between the germline ends. The CDR3 sequence is 14 residues long. Assay used: immunoSEQ multiplex PCR; TCRdb lists only in-frame clones, some missing. The sample holds under 15,000 clones, over 75% seen once. The clonotype comes from a human donor with classical Hodgkin lymphoma. Sequences were derived from peripheral blood mononuclear cells (PBMCs), sampled at baseline. The gene calls are TRBV4-2 and TRBJ2-7, with D tentatively TRBD2 (6 bases). The CDR3 DNA is TGTGCCAGCAGCTTGGTCGGGAGCGCGGGCGAGCAGTACTTC. Encoded protein: CASSLVGSAGEQYF.